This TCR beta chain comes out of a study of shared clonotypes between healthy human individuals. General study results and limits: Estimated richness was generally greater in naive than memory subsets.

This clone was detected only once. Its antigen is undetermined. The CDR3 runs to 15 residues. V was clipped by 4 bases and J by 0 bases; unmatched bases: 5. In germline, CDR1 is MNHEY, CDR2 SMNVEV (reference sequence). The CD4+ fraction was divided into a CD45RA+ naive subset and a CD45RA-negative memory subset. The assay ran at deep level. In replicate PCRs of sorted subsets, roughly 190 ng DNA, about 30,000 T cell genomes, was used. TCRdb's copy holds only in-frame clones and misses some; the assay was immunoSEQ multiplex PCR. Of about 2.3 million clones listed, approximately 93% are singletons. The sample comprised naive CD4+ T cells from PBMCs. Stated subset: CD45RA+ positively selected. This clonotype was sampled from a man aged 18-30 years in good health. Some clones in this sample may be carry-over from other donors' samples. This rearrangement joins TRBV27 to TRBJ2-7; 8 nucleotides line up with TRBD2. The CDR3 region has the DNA TGTGCCAGCAGTTCCGGGGGGGGAGTCTCCTACGAGCAGTACTTC. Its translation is CASSSGGGVSYEQYF.